This T cell receptor beta chain appears in the sequencing data of a study of CD8+CD57+ T cells in acquired aplastic anemia. General observations from the study: Significance was not reached for CD8+ Simpson's diversity between patients and controls.

Profiles of TCR beta VDJ and CDR3 were generated from a genomic DNA template. From the reads, TCRdb called clonotypes with MiXCR, one entry per CDR3 protein. The sample contains a few hundred thousand distinct CDR3 sequences, approximately 57% of which appear only once. CDR3 length equals 15 residues. The V gene's germline CDR1 is MRHNA and CDR2 SNTAGT. V was pared by 5 bases and J by 9 bases, with 13 bases of the junction left unmatched. For sequencing, patients were chosen who had shown expansion of CD8+CD57+ cells by flow cytometry. Every patient had severe acquired aplastic anemia. The count of this clonotype is one. Its target is unknown.

The source of this sequence is a human donor with aplastic anemia. The rearrangement joins TRBV6-4 to TRBJ2-1, with 7 bases aligning to TRBD2. Sequencing was done on a sample of sorted CD4+, CD8+, or CD8+CD57+ T cells (not recorded which) from PBMCs. CDR3: CASSPPDRGVGEQFF. CDR3 nucleotide sequence: TGTGCCAGCAGTCCCCCGGATCGGGGGGTTGGTGAGCAGTTCTTC.